The 16 T cell receptor beta chains below come from one sample, sequenced in a study of blood T cell repertoires in COVID-19. TCRdb's copy holds only in-frame clones and misses some; the assay was immunoSEQ multiplex PCR. The table has 200,000 to 250,000 clones, roughly 80% seen once. Sequencing was done on a sample of peripheral blood. These receptors came from an elderly man with acute or convalescent COVID-19.

The rearrangement links TRBV18 to TRBJ2-1; 11 nucleotides line up with TRBD2. The CDR3 contains 15 residues. After removal of 8 bases from V and 7 bases from J, the junction contained 10 bases not matched to a gene. The germline V gene has CDR1 KGHSH and CDR2 LQKENI. CDR3 sequence: CASTQLAGVGNEQFF. CDR3 nucleotides: TGTGCCAGCACGCAACTAGCGGGAGTAGGAAATGAGCAGTTCTTC.

The rearrangement uses TRBV6-5 and TRBJ1-2, with D possibly being TRBD1 (5 bases). The V end was cut by 0 bases, the J end by 3 bases, with 11 bases between. This CDR3 has 15 residues. Germline V gives CDR1 MNHEY, CDR2 SVGAGI. The CDR3 coding sequence is TGTGCCAGCAGTTACTCTTTAGACAGTCACTATGGCTACACCTTC. It yields the protein CASSYSLDSHYGYTF.

V and J are TRBV19 and TRBJ2-7; TRBD1 matches 8 bases. Looked up from germline, CDR1 is LNHDA and CDR2 is SQIVND (reference sequence). J gave up 6 bases and V 5 bases, and 6 bases lay outside the gene matches. This CDR3 comprises 13 residues. The CDR3 is CASSQDRGTEQYF. DNA for the CDR3: TGTGCCAGTAGTCAAGACAGGGGAACCGAGCAGTACTTC.

This clone occurred a few times. The CDR3 region is CASSSQGAYEQYF. CDR3 nucleotides: TGTGCCAGCAGCTCACAGGGTGCTTACGAGCAGTACTTC. V usage is TRBV5-4 and J usage is TRBJ2-7; possibly TRBD1 for D (6 bases). Trimming took off 3 bases at V and 4 bases at J, with 11 bases between the two ends. The CDR3 runs to 13 residues. Germline V gene sequence: CDR1 SGHNT, CDR2 YYREEE (reference sequence).

This clone has just a few counts. This chain uses TRBV10-3 with TRBJ1-6; 11 bases fit TRBD1. Germline V gene data show CDR1 as ENHRY and CDR2 as SYGVKD. The CDR3 has 15 residues. Trimming took 8 bases from V and 5 from J; bases not matched to a gene: 5. The DNA of the CDR3 is TGTGCCATCGGACAGGGGGCGCCCGATAATTCACCCCTCCACTTT. This gives the protein CAIGQGAPDNSPLHF.

The chain joins TRBV12-3 or TRBV12-4 to TRBJ2-7, with 8 bases aligning to TRBD2. The CDR3 loop spans 13 amino acids. The V segment lost 6 bases and the J segment 4 bases; nucleotides outside the gene matches: 5. The CDR3 loop reads CASRTSALYEQYF. The CDR3 DNA sequence: TGTGCCAGCAGGACTAGCGCCCTATACGAGCAGTACTTC.

The chain links TRBV5-1 to TRBJ2-1, with 10 bases matching TRBD2. Losses at the gene ends were 4 bases for V and 2 bases for J; bases not matched to a gene: 12. The V gene's germline CDR1 is SGHRS and CDR2 YFSETQ. This CDR3 has 18 amino acids. CDR3 DNA: TGCGCCAGCAGCGGGGTAGGAGGGGGGACTAGCGCCTACAATGAGCAGTTCTTC. Its protein product is CASSGVGGGTSAYNEQFF.

The chain employs TRBV30 and TRBJ2-1, with a tentative D call TRBD2 (6 bases). CDR1 and CDR2 (germline): GTSNPN, SVGIG (reference sequence). Trimming took 3 bases from V and 2 from J, leaving 26 bases between them. This CDR3 has 19 amino acids. CDR3 coding DNA: TGTGCCTGGAGCTTCTATCCAGGAGGGGTCCGCGAAACCTACAATGAGCAGTTCTTC. It encodes CAWSFYPGGVRETYNEQFF.

Points on this clone: Its ends do not fully match the called genes, so a read error is possible. This chain connects TRBV28 to TRBJ1-4, with 8 bases aligning to TRBD1. Germline V gene sequence: CDR1 MDHEN, CDR2 SYDVKM. The CDR3 contains 13 residues. The CDR3 DNA reads TGTGCCAGCAGCCTCCTCGGACAGGGAGCCCCAATTTTT. Residues: CASSLLGQGAPIF.

The rearrangement joins TRBV19 to TRBJ1-2, with 10 bases lining up with TRBD1. With V trimmed by 3 bases and J by 8 bases, 12 bases remained unmatched. CDR1 and CDR2 (germline): LNHDA, SQIVND (reference sequence). The CDR3 runs 16 residues. CDR3 sequence reads: CASSMAGTGAGGGYTF. CDR3 DNA sequence: TGTGCCAGTAGTATGGCCGGGACAGGGGCCGGGGGAGGCTACACCTTC.

V usage is TRBV6-5 and J usage is TRBJ2-5; perhaps TRBD1 as D (6 bases). V lost 2 bases to trimming and J lost 5 bases, with 15 bases between them. Germline assignment: CDR1 MNHEY and CDR2 SVGAGI. The CDR3 runs 15 residues. The chain's CDR3 is CASSYQTGHRETQYF. The CDR3 region has the DNA TGTGCCAGCAGTTACCAGACAGGCCATAGGGAGACCCAGTACTTC.

This chain links TRBV5-1 with TRBJ2-1; the D gene is possibly TRBD2 (5 bases). CDR1 is SGHRS, CDR2 YFSETQ, per germline. The ends were cut back, 0 bases at V and 10 bases at J, with 11 bases in the middle. The CDR3 sequence is 13 residues long. For the CDR3, the DNA is TGCGCCAGCAGCTTGGCCTCGGGGAACGAGCAGTTCTTC. Translating it yields CASSLASGNEQFF.

This clone was seen just once. Other DNA sequences from this sample encode an identical CDR3 as well. The chain links TRBV6-1 to TRBJ1-1; D gene uncertain. Germline V gene lookup returns CDR1 MNHNS and CDR2 SASEGT. This CDR3 comprises 13 residues. V lost 2 bases to trimming and J lost 1 base, with 5 bases between them. Here the CDR3 DNA reads TGTGCCAGCAGTGAACGGGGGAACACTGAAGCTTTCTTT. Its protein is CASSERGNTEAFF.

This clone was recorded once. The chain employs TRBV11-2 and TRBJ1-2; 12 nucleotides line up with TRBD1. Germline assignment: CDR1 SGHAT and CDR2 FQNNGV. The junction had 2 bases not matched to a gene; V was cut back by 3 bases and J by 3 bases. This CDR3 comprises 15 residues. The DNA of the CDR3 is TGTGCCAGCAGCTTGGGACAGGGGGCTCACTATGGCTACACCTTC. As protein: CASSLGQGAHYGYTF.

This chain joins TRBV30 and TRBJ2-3; 10 bases map to TRBD2. This CDR3 has 14 residues. J was trimmed by 5 bases and V by 1 base; bases with no gene match: 3. From germline, CDR1 is GTSNPN and CDR2 SVGIG (reference sequence). CDR3 protein: CAWSASGRGDTQYF. CDR3 nucleotide sequence: TGTGCCTGGAGTGCTAGCGGGAGAGGAGATACGCAGTATTTT.

The chain combines TRBV5-1 with TRBJ1-4; the match to TRBD1 covers 7 bases. The CDR3 spans 15 residues. V trimming: 4 bases; J trimming: 6 bases; junction bases outside the gene matches: 9. Germline V gene lookup returns CDR1 SGHRS and CDR2 YFSETQ. This CDR3 is CASSPRDSGYEKLFF. The CDR3 nucleotides are TGCGCCAGCAGCCCCCGGGACAGCGGGTATGAAAAACTGTTTTTT.